The following is a TCR beta chain sequence with its context. This sample stems from a study of blood T cell repertoires in COVID-19. Overall study: The analysed material was cDNA or gDNA that came from T cells, B-cell-depleted T cells, or PBMCs.

In the authors' workflow: Researchers report that nucleated cell counts were estimated from reference gene primer amplification. Data came from immunoSEQ multiplex PCR; TCRdb stores just in-frame clones and leaves some out. D and trimming come from the DNA, and the V and J calls and clone size come from that table. The sample records 270,000 or so clones, roughly 85% being singletons. There are 13 residues in the CDR3. V gave up 5 bases and J gave up 4 bases, with 11 bases separating them. Germline V gene data show CDR1 as SEHNR and CDR2 as FQNEAQ (reference sequence). Sequenced material: peripheral blood. This chain joins TRBV7-9 and TRBJ1-1, with a weak D call TRBD1 (5 bases). The source of this sequence is a human donor in a cohort sampled during active COVID-19. The DNA for the CDR3 is TGTGCCAGCAGCCTACTTCAGGGCACTGAAGCTTTCTTT. As protein: CASSLLQGTEAFF.